The 24 T cell receptor beta chains reported below all come from one sample, sequenced in a study of T cells in Graves' hyperthyroidism and ophthalmopathy (dated by TCRdb to the late 2010s). The receptor library was made with multiplex PCR. The sequencer listed for this sample is Illumina HiSeq 2000. TCR beta CDR3 regions were amplified from RNA transcripts. The first round of RT-PCR for the TCR CDR3 was performed with the HTBI primer set and the Qiagen OneStep RT-PCR kit. In-frame beta chains were kept once TCRdb had trimmed the public reads at Q25 with fastp and called clones with MiXCR. Here each entry gathers all rows of one CDR3 protein and keeps the most common genes and DNA. Recorded for this sample are around 350,000 distinct CDR3 sequences; 19% of them occurred a single time. The ten largest clones add up to approximately 4% of the sample. The sample consisted of blood. All receptors come from a woman aged 18-29 years with Graves' hyperthyroidism.

This clonotype was detected only a few times. The chain recombines TRBV7-9 with TRBJ1-2; TRBD1 matches 7 bases. Germline V CDR1 and CDR2: SEHNR, FQNEAQ (reference sequence). V was clipped by 3 bases and J by 4 bases; unmatched bases: 5. This CDR3 region has 14 residues. The CDR3 reads CASSLDGTVYGYTF. CDR3 bases: TGTGCCAGCAGCTTGGACGGGACAGTCTATGGCTACACCTTC.

This clonotype was counted ten times or more. The genes are TRBV7-9 and TRBJ1-1; D call uncertain. The germline CDR1 and CDR2 sequences are SEHNR and FQNEAQ (reference sequence). Trimming took off 5 bases at V and 6 bases at J, with 16 bases between the two ends. The CDR3 spans 14 residues. The CDR3 region has the DNA TGTGCCAGCAGCCAAGAAGGCAGTTGGGCTGAAGCTTTCTTT. It specifies CASSQEGSWAEAFF.

The chain links TRBV20-1 to TRBJ1-3; D unclear. This CDR3 has 14 residues. The V end lost 6 bases, the J end lost 0 bases, and 12 bases lay between the germline ends. Germline CDR1 reads DFQATT; CDR2 reads SNEGSKA (reference sequence). DNA for the CDR3: TGCAGTGCCGCGGCCCAGAGCTCTGGAAACACCATATATTTT. Its translation is CSAAAQSSGNTIYF.

In this sample, this clonotype turned up many times. The chain is built from TRBV6-2 or TRBV6-3 and TRBJ1-1; D is possibly TRBD1 (5 bases). Trimming stripped 2 bases from V and 1 base from J, with 5 bases between. This CDR3 contains 13 residues. Per germline, CDR1 MNHEY and CDR2 SVGEGT. CDR3 sequence: CASSYQGNTEAFF. CDR3 DNA: TGTGCCAGCAGTTACCAGGGGAACACTGAAGCTTTCTTT.

This clonotype was detected a few times. CDR3 sequence reads: CASTFTGTGQETQYF. In DNA, the CDR3 is TGTGCCAGCACCTTTACCGGGACAGGGCAAGAGACCCAGTACTTC. The chain recombines TRBV9 with TRBJ2-5, with 9 bases aligning to TRBD1. V gave up 6 bases and J gave up 2 bases; unmatched junction bases: 8. CDR1 is SGDLS and CDR2 is YYNGEE in the germline V gene. This CDR3 has 15 amino acids.

This chain uses TRBV7-8 with TRBJ2-4; TRBD2 matches at 8 bases. V was clipped by 3 bases and J by 6 bases; unmatched bases: 4. In germline, CDR1 is SGHVS, CDR2 FQNEAQ. CDR3 size: 14 residues. CDR3 loop: CASSLVGGANIQYF. The DNA for the CDR3 is TGTGCCAGCAGCTTGGTCGGGGGGGCAAACATTCAGTACTTC.

This clonotype was counted at least ten times. The V call is TRBV29-1, the J call TRBJ2-7, with 8 bases fitting TRBD1. Germline V gene data show CDR1 as SQVTM and CDR2 as ANQGSEA. The length of the CDR3 is 14 residues. J gave up 4 bases and V 7 bases, and 12 bases lay outside the gene matches. The CDR3 sequence is CSARNRDRQYEQYF. CDR3 nucleotide sequence: TGCAGCGCCAGAAACCGGGACAGGCAATACGAGCAGTACTTC.

The gene calls are TRBV3-1 and TRBJ2-7; 10 positions match TRBD1. CDR1 and CDR2 from the germline V gene are LGHDT and YNNKEL (reference sequence). This CDR3 contains 15 residues. With V trimmed by 1 base and J by 3 bases, 3 bases remained unmatched. The CDR3 loop is CASSQGQGAVYEQYF. Here the CDR3 DNA reads TGTGCCAGCAGCCAAGGACAGGGGGCCGTCTACGAGCAGTACTTC.

In its sample, this clonotype was seen a few times. The rearrangement joins TRBV12-3 or TRBV12-4 to TRBJ2-5, with 9 nucleotides matching TRBD2. The CDR3 is 21 amino acids. V gave up 5 bases and J gave up 1 base; unmatched junction bases: 23. The CDR3 sequence is CASSLSRGGGGAGTSQETQYF. The CDR3 DNA reads as TGTGCCAGCAGTCTATCCCGCGGGGGCGGGGGGGCCGGTACAAGCCAAGAGACCCAGTACTTC.

At least ten counts were recorded for this clonotype. This rearrangement joins TRBV20-1 to TRBJ2-5; D is unresolved. V was clipped by 3 bases and J by 0 bases, with 14 bases between them. The CDR3 has 15 amino acids. Germline V gives CDR1 DFQATT, CDR2 SNEGSKA (reference sequence). The CDR3 region is CSARMWFRHQETQYF. As DNA, the CDR3 is TGCAGTGCTAGGATGTGGTTCAGGCACCAAGAGACCCAGTACTTC.

This clonotype was seen repeatedly, ten times or more. The chain carries TRBV28 and TRBJ2-5; TRBD1 matches at 9 bases. The CDR3 has 14 residues. Per germline, CDR1 MDHEN and CDR2 SYDVKM. V lost 5 bases to trimming and J lost 3 bases; unmatched junction nucleotides: 4. For the CDR3, the DNA is TGTGCCAGCAGTCCCTGGACAGGGGAAGAGACCCAGTACTTC. It yields the protein CASSPWTGEETQYF.

There are many counts of this clonotype. This chain joins TRBV20-1 and TRBJ2-7; TRBD2 matches 9 bases. The CDR3 runs 14 residues. Germline CDR1 reads DFQATT; CDR2 reads SNEGSKA (reference sequence). The V segment lost 2 bases and the J segment 4 bases; nucleotides outside the gene matches: 6. CDR3 in amino acids: CSARKSSGEYEQYF. The CDR3 DNA reads as TGCAGTGCTAGAAAGTCTAGCGGGGAATACGAGCAGTACTTC.

This clonotype has only a few counts. V usage is TRBV12-3 or TRBV12-4 and J usage is TRBJ2-2; 9 nucleotides align to TRBD1. Germline trimming cut 4 bases from V and 6 bases from J; bases unmatched to any gene: 3. CDR3 length: 14 amino acids. This chain's CDR3 is CASSWDRDPGELFF. As DNA, the CDR3 is TGTGCCAGCAGTTGGGACAGGGATCCCGGGGAGCTGTTTTTT.

The CDR3 nucleotides read TGCAGCGTTGAAGGATCCCGCGGGGGTTATGAAGCTTTCTTT. Residues: CSVEGSRGGYEAFF. This rearrangement joins TRBV29-1 to TRBJ1-1; weak D call: TRBD1 (5 bases). The CDR3 consists of 14 residues. V lost 1 base and J lost 7, with 16 bases in between. Germline CDR1 is SQVTM and CDR2 is ANQGSEA.

This clonotype showed up many times. The chain couples TRBV6-5 to TRBJ1-6; perhaps TRBD1 as D (6 bases). This CDR3 has 15 amino acids. CDR1 is MNHEY, CDR2 SVGAGI, per germline. The V end lost 0 bases, the J end lost 8 bases, and 11 bases lay between the germline ends. CDR3 residues: CASSYSPGQHSPLHF. CDR3 coding DNA: TGTGCCAGCAGTTACTCACCGGGACAACATTCACCCCTCCACTTT.

Details on this clonotype: A much larger clone is a single base away; this may be a read error. The CDR3 spells CASSLQRGGLAGELVF. CDR3 DNA sequence: TGTGCCAGCAGTCTTCAGCGGGGGGGCCTCGCCGGGGAGCTGGTTTTT. The chain combines TRBV6-1 with TRBJ2-2; 10 bases match TRBD2. Germline V gene lookup returns CDR1 MNHNS and CDR2 SASEGT. The CDR3 contains 16 residues.

A few counts support this clonotype. V usage is TRBV3-1 and J usage is TRBJ2-7; possibly TRBD2 for D (6 bases). CDR1 and CDR2 (germline): LGHDT, YNNKEL (reference sequence). The CDR3 sequence is 15 residues long. V was shortened by 2 bases and J by 3 bases, with 14 bases between the two germline ends. CDR3 residues: CASSQPGLLLYEQYF. For the CDR3, the DNA is TGTGCCAGCAGCCAACCGGGACTCCTCCTCTACGAGCAGTACTTC.

This clonotype was seen many times. The chain has TRBV11-2 and TRBJ2-3, with D hard to call. CDR3 length: 16 residues. Trimming took off 1 base at V and 2 bases at J, with 13 bases between the two ends. CDR1 SGHAT and CDR2 FQNNGV come from the germline V gene. The DNA for the CDR3 is TGTGCCAGCAGCTTAGTTTCACTATCAATCACAGATACGCAGTATTTT. Translating gives CASSLVSLSITDTQYF.

The CDR3 is CASSNPPRLETQYF. CDR3 DNA sequence: TGTGCCAGCAGTAACCCCCCCCGATTAGAGACCCAGTACTTC. The genes are TRBV6-4 and TRBJ2-5; D is undetermined. The V end lost 5 bases, the J end lost 4 bases, and 14 bases lay between the germline ends. Germline lookup yields CDR1 MRHNA and CDR2 SNTAGT. CDR3 size: 14 residues.

This clonotype appeared many times. The rearrangement uses TRBV2 and TRBJ2-2, with 10 nucleotides matching TRBD2. The germline CDR1 and CDR2 sequences are SNHLY and FYNNEI. This CDR3 has 14 residues. With V trimmed by 7 bases and J by 6 bases, 5 bases remained unmatched. CDR3 protein: CASNLAGVAGELFF. CDR3 DNA sequence: TGTGCCAGCAATCTAGCGGGGGTGGCCGGGGAGCTGTTTTTT. The variable domain in full, completed from reference TRBV2 and TRBJ2-2, reads EPEVTQTPSHQVTQMGQEVILRCVPISNHLYFYWYRQILGQKVEFLVSFYNNEISEKSEIFDDQFSVERPDGSNFTLKIRSTKLEDSAMYFCASNLAGVAGELFFGEGSRLTVL.

At least ten counts were recorded for this clonotype. The V gene is TRBV11-2, the J gene TRBJ1-1, with D uncertain. Germline V CDR1 and CDR2: SGHAT, FQNNGV. The V end was cut by 2 bases, the J end by 1 base, with 11 bases between. There are 15 residues in the CDR3. The CDR3 nucleotides read TGTGCCAGCAGCTTAAGTGCCGTTACGAACACTGAAGCTTTCTTT. This translates into CASSLSAVTNTEAFF.

This clonotype was counted only a few times. A read error may produce the germline difference seen at one junction end. This chain connects TRBV30 to TRBJ1-1; TRBD1 is a possible D gene (6 bases). The V gene's germline CDR1 is GTSNPN and CDR2 SVGIG (reference sequence). The CDR3 is made up of 15 amino acids. DNA for the CDR3: TGTGCCTGGAGCAGTTTGGACAGACTAAACACTGAAGCTTCCTTT. Amino acid sequence: CAWSSLDRLNTEASF.

This clonotype was detected many times. CDR3 region: CASSLSVGGETQYF. CDR3 DNA: TGTGCCAGCAGCTTAAGTGTAGGGGGGGAGACCCAGTACTTC. The rearrangement uses TRBV7-8 and TRBJ2-5; the D call may be TRBD1 or TRBD2 (6 bases each). This CDR3 is built from 14 residues. The V gene's germline CDR1 is SGHVS and CDR2 FQNEAQ. V lost 2 bases, J lost 5 bases, and 12 bases lay in between.

This clonotype was recorded at least ten times. CDR3: CASSEGYSPNTEAFF. In nucleotides, the CDR3 is TGTGCCAGCAGTGAAGGCTACAGCCCGAACACTGAAGCTTTCTTT. The gene calls are TRBV25-1 and TRBJ1-1; D not certain. The germline V gene encodes CDR1 MGHDK and CDR2 SYGVNS. The CDR3 spans 15 residues. V dropped 2 bases and J dropped 1 base, with 11 bases sitting between them.